This entry concerns a single TCR beta chain. The length of the CDR3 is 12 residues. The V end lost 4 bases, the J end lost 4 bases, and 6 bases lay between the germline ends. CDR1 and CDR2 (germline): SGHRS, YFSETQ. Assay: immunoSEQ multiplex PCR; the TCRdb copy retains only in-frame clones and omits some. The sample consists of about 130,000 clones, around nine tenths of them appearing once. These data originate in a study of blood T cell repertoires in COVID-19. Seattle-derived patients entered the study during active infection and were followed longitudinally. This receptor was obtained from a woman in her 70s with COVID-19, enrolled during active disease. Sequenced sample: peripheral blood. The chain has TRBV5-1 and TRBJ2-1; a possible D gene is TRBD2 (5 bases). The CDR3 here is CASSGEYNEQFF. The DNA of the CDR3 is TGCGCCAGCAGCGGGGAGTACAATGAGCAGTTCTTC.